The T cell receptor (beta chain) under discussion was sequenced for a study of PD-1 blockade in classical Hodgkin lymphoma. No patient escaped relapse after autologous stem cell transplantation, and brentuximab vedotin exposure varied. CDR3 length equals 12 residues. The ends were cut back, 0 bases at V and 6 bases at J, with 6 bases in the middle. Germline V CDR1 and CDR2: PRHDT, FYEKMQ (reference sequence). Broader study findings: Before treatment, complete responders showed about the same diversity as newly diagnosed patients. As was reported, newly diagnosed patients showed lower baseline TCR diversity than healthy donors did.

A remark on this clone: What it binds is unknown.

Here immunoSEQ multiplex PCR was the method, and the copy in TCRdb shows in-frame clones only, minus some. This table holds about 13,000 clones, around 77% found once. The sequence was collected from a human donor with classical Hodgkin lymphoma. The sequences come from peripheral blood mononuclear cells (PBMCs), collected at baseline. The V gene is TRBV13, the J gene TRBJ2-7; D unclear. The CDR3 bases are TGTGCCAGCAGCTTAGGACGGATCGAGCAGTACGTC. The encoded protein is CASSLGRIEQYV.